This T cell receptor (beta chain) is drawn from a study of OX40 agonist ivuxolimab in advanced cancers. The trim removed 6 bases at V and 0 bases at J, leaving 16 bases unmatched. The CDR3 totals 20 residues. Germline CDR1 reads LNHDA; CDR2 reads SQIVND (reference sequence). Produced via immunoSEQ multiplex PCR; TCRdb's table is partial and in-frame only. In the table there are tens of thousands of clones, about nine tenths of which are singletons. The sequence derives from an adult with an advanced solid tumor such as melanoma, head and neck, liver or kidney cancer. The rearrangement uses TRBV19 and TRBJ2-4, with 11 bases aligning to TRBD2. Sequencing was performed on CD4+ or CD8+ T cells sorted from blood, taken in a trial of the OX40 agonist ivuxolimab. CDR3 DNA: TGTGCCAGTAGGCAAGGGGGCGCGTGGACTAGCGGGCAAGCCAAAAACATTCAGTACTTC. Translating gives CASRQGGAWTSGQAKNIQYF. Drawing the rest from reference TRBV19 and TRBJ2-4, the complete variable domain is DGGITQSPKYLFRKEGQNVTLSCEQNLNHDAMYWYRQDPGQGLRLIYYSQIVNDFQKGDIAEGYSVSREKKESFPLTVTSAQKNPTAFYLCASRQGGAWTSGQAKNIQYFGAGTRLSVL.